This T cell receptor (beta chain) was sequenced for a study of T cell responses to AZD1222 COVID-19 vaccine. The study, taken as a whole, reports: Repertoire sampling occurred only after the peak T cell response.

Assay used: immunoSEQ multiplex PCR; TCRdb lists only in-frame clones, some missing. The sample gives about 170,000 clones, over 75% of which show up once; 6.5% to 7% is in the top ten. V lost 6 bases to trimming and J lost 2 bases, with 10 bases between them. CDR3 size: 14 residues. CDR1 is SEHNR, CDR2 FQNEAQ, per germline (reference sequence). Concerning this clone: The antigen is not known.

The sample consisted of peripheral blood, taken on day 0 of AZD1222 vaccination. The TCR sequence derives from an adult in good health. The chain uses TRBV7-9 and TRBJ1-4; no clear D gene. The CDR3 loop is CASSRGETNEKLFF. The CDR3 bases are TGTGCCAGCAGTCGTGGGGAGACTAATGAAAAACTGTTTTTT.